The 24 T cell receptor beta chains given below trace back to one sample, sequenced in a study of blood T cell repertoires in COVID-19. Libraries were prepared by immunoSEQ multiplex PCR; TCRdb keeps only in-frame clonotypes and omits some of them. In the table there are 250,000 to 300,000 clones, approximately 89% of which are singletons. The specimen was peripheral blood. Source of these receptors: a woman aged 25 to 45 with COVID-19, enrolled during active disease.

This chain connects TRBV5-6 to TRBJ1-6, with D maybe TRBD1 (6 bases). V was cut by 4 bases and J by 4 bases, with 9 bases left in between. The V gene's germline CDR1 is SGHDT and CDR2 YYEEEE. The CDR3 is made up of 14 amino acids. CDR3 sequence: CASSQDSYNSPLHF. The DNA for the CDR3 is TGTGCCAGCAGCCAGGACAGTTATAATTCACCCCTCCACTTT.

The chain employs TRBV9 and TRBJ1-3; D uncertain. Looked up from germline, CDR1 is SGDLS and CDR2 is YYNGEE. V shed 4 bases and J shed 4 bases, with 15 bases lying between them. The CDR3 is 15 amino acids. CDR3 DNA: TGTGCCAGCAGCCCCCTGGCGGAAAGCGGAAACACCATATATTTT. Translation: CASSPLAESGNTIYF.

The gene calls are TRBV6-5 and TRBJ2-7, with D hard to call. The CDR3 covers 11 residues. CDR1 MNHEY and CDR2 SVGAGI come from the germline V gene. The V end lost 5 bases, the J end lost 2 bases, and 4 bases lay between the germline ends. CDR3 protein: CASSPAYEQYF. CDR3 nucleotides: TGTGCCAGCAGTCCAGCCTACGAGCAGTACTTC.

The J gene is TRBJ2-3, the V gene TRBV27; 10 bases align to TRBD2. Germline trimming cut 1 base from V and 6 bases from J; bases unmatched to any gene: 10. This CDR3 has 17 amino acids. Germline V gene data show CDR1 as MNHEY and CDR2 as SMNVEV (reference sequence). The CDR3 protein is CASSLFGAGGFRDTQYF. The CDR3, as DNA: TGTGCCAGCAGTTTATTTGGAGCGGGAGGGTTCAGGGATACGCAGTATTTT.

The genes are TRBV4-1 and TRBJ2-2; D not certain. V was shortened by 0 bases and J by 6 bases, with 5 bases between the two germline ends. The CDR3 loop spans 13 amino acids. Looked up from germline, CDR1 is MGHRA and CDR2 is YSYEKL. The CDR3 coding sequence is TGCGCCAGCAGCCAAGACCTCGCCGGGGAGCTGTTTTTT. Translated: CASSQDLAGELFF.

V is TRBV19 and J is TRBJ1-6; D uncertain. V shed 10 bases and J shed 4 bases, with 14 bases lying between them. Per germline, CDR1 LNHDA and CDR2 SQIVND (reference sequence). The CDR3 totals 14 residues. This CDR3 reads CATRRREYNSPLHF. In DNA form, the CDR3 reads TGTGCCACCCGTCGACGGGAGTATAATTCACCCCTCCACTTT.

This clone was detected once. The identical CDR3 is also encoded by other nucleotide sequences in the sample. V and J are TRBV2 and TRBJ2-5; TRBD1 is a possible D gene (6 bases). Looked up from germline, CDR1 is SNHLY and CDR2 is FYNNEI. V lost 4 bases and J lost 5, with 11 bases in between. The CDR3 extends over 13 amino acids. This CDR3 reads CASSGQGQETQYF. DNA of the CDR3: TGTGCCAGCAGTGGCCAGGGGCAGGAGACCCAGTACTTC.

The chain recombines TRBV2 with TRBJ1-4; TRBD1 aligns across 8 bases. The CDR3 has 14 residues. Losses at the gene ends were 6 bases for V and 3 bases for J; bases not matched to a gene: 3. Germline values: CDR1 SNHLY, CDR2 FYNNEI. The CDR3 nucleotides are TGTGCCAGCAGGGTACAGGGGGCTAATGAAAAACTGTTTTTT. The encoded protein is CASRVQGANEKLFF.

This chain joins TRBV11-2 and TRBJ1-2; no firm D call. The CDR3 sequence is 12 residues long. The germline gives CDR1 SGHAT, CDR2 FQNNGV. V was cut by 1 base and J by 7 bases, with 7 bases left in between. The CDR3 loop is CASSLGQSGYTF. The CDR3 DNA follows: TGTGCCAGCAGCTTAGGGCAGTCTGGCTACACCTTC.

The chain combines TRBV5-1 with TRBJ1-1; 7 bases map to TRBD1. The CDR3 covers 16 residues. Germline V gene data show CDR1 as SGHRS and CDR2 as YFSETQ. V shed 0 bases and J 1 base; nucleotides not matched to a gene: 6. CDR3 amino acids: CASSLGRGLGNTEAFF. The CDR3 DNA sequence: TGCGCCAGCAGCTTGGGAAGGGGGCTGGGGAACACTGAAGCTTTCTTT.

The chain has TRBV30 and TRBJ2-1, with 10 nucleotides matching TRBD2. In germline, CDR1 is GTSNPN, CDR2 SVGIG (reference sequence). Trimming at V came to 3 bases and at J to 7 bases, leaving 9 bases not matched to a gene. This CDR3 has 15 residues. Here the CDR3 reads CAWRRGLAGANEQFF. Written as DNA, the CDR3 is TGTGCCTGGAGGAGGGGGCTAGCGGGAGCAAATGAGCAGTTCTTC.

The CDR3: CASSSDRGPTEAFF. The CDR3, as DNA: TGTGCCAGCAGTTCGGACAGGGGGCCCACTGAAGCTTTCTTT. The rearrangement joins TRBV5-6 to TRBJ1-1; 11 bases fit TRBD1. This CDR3 is 14 amino acids long. V gave up 5 bases and J gave up 4 bases; unmatched junction bases: 4. The V gene's germline CDR1 is SGHDT and CDR2 YYEEEE.

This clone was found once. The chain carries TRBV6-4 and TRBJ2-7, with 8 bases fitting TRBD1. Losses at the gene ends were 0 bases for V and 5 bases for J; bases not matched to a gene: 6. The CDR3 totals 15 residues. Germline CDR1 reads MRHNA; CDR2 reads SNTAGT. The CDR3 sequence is CASSDSLQGVNEQYF. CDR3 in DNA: TGTGCCAGCAGTGACTCGTTACAGGGGGTAAACGAGCAGTACTTC.

The DNA for the CDR3 is TGTGCCAGCAGTGGGACAGGGGGCCGTACCCTCCACTTT. Protein sequence: CASSGTGGRTLHF. This sequence joins TRBV28 and TRBJ1-6; 12 bases match TRBD1. Germline CDR1 and CDR2: MDHEN and SYDVKM. Unmatched junction bases numbered 4, after V lost 5 bases and J lost 14 bases. This CDR3 is 13 amino acids long.

The CDR3 sequence: CASSLEGQGTDGYTF. CDR3 DNA sequence: TGCGCCAGCAGCTTGGAGGGACAGGGAACCGATGGCTACACCTTC. V is TRBV5-1 and J is TRBJ1-2; 9 bases align to TRBD1. CDR1 is SGHRS, CDR2 YFSETQ, per germline. Unmatched junction bases numbered 6, after V lost 0 bases and J lost 6 bases. This CDR3 spans 15 amino acids.

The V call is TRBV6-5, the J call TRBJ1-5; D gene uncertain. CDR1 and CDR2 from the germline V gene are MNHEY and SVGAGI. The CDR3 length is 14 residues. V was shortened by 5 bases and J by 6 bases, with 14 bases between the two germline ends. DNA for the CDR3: TGTGCCAGCAGTCCTCGGGAGGGCGGTCAGCCCCAGCATTTT. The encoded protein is CASSPREGGQPQHF.

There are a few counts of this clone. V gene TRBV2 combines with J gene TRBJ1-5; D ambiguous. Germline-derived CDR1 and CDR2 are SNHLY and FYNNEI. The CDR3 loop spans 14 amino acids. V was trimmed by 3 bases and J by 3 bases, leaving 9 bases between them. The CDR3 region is CASSDYRANQPQHF. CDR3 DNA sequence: TGTGCCAGCAGTGACTACAGAGCCAATCAGCCCCAGCATTTT.

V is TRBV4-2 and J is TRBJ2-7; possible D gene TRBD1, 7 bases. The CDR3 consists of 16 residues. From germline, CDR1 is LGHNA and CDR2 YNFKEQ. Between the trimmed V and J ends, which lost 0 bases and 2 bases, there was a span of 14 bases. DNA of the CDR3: TGTGCCAGCAGCCAAGATCAGACAGGGAGGACCTACGAGCAGTACTTC. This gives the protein CASSQDQTGRTYEQYF.

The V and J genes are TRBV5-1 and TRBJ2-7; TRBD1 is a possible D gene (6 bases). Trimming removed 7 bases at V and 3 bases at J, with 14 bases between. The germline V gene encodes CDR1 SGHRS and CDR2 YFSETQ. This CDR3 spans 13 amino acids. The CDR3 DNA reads TGCGCCAGCCGCCGGGACACCAACTACGAGCAGTACTTC. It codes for CASRRDTNYEQYF.

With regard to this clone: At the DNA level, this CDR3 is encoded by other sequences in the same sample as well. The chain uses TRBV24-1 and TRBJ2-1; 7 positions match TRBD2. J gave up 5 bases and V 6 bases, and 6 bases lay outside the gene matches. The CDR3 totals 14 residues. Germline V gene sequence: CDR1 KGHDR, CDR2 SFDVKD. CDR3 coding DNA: TGTGCCACCAGTAAAACGGGAGGCAACAATGAGCAGTTCTTC. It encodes CATSKTGGNNEQFF.

DNA for the CDR3: TGTGCCAGCAGCTCAAGCGGGGCGAACACCGGGGAGCTGTTTTTT. Amino acids: CASSSSGANTGELFF. The J gene is TRBJ2-2, the V gene TRBV11-3; 7 nucleotides agree with TRBD2. This CDR3 contains 15 residues. CDR1 is SGHNT and CDR2 is YENEEA in the germline V gene. Germline trimming cut 4 bases from V and 0 bases from J; bases unmatched to any gene: 2.

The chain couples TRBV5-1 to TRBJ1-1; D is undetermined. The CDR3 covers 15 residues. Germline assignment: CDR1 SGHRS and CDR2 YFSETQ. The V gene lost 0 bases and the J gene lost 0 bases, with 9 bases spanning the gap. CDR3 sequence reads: CASSLVSGVNTEAFF. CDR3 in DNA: TGCGCCAGCAGCTTGGTTTCGGGTGTGAACACTGAAGCTTTCTTT.

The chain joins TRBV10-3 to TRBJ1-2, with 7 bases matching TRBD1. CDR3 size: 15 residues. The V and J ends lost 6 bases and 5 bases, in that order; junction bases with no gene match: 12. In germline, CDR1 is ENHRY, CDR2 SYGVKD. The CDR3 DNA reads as TGTGCCATCAGCGGACAGGACTTTTCACCTTATGGCTACACCTTC. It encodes CAISGQDFSPYGYTF.

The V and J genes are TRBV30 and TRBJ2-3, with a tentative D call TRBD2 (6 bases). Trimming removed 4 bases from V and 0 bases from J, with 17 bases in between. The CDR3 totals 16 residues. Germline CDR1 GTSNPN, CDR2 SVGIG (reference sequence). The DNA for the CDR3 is TGTGCCTGGAACCTTGGGACTTCCTCTAGCACAGATACGCAGTATTTT. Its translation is CAWNLGTSSSTDTQYF. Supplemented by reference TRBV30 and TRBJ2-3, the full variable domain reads SQTIHQWPATLVQPVGSPLSLECTVEGTSNPNLYWYRQAAGRGLQLLFYSVGIGQISSEVPQNLSASRPQDRQFILSSKKLLLSDSGFYLCAWNLGTSSSTDTQYFGPGTRLTVL.